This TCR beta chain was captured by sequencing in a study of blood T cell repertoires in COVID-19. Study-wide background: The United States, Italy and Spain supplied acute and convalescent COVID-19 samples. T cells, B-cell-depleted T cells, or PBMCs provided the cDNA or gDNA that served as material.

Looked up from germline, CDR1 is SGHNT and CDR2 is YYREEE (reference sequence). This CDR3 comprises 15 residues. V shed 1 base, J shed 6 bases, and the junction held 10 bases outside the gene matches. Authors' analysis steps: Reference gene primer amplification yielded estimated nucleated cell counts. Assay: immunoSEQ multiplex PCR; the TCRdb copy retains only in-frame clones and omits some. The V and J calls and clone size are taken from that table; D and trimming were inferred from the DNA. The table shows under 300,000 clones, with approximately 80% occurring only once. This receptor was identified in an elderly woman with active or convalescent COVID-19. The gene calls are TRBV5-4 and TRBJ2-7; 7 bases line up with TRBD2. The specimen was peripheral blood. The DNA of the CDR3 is TGTGCCAGCAGCTTGTGGGGGGGTACCTTTCGCGAGCAGTACTTC. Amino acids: CASSLWGGTFREQYF.